The entry below describes one T cell receptor (beta chain). Antigen: not known. CDR3 length: 16 residues. Per germline, CDR1 SGHVS and CDR2 FNYEAQ. V was cut by 4 bases and J by 9 bases, with 22 bases left in between. This sample was included in a study of graft-versus-host responses after intestinal transplantation. Study context: As for transplant type, recipients had multivisceral, liver-intestinal, or isolated intestinal grafts. Each recipient received anti-thymocyte globulin induction, then tacrolimus and steroids for three to four years. Study-level results: GvH clones detected in recipient marrow included some appearing first in ileum or blood. Across patients carrying graft-donor T cell macrochimerism, allografts held high graft-versus-host to host-versus-graft clonal ratios.

The protocol was immunoSEQ multiplex PCR, while the TCRdb copy is restricted to in-frame clones and leaves out a portion. The sample lists around 100,000 clones, roughly 93% seen once, with around 1% in the top ten. The source of this sequence is a human donor who received an intestinal transplant. The chain joins TRBV7-6 to TRBJ2-1, with D possibly matching TRBD2 (5 bases). This material consisted of unstimulated CD8+ T cells sorted from spleen or lymph node cells, taken before intestinal transplant. The CDR3 DNA is TGTGCCAGCAGCTCCGGGGAGTCGGTTTCCCTTGCTGAGCAGTTCTTC. As protein: CASSSGESVSLAEQFF.